The sequence of this T cell receptor (beta chain) was determined in a study of cytomegalovirus exposure and HLA in healthy donors. Study-wide context: A prior analysis found 100 million to 140 million unique TCR beta sequences from 170 million or so T cells. General study results and limits: The classifier, whose performance was assessed in both the original and validation cohorts, reportedly diagnosed cytomegalovirus status with high specificity and sensitivity. Follow-up analysis found HLA locus-dependent TCR association rates, highest for DRB1 and lowest for HLA-C.

Researchers ran the PCR with 60 Vbeta and 13 Jbeta primers. Methods used by the authors: Later, roughly 86 million unique TCR beta chains were counted in an analysis, and roughly 11 million of them were shared. Profiling relied on immunoSEQ multiplex PCR, and the TCRdb table lists in-frame clones only, not all of them. V, J and clone size were drawn from that table, and D and trimming were deduced from the DNA. This sample has some 120,000 clones; around 85% occur once, and the top ten carry approximately 6.7%. Turning to this clone: Its cognate antigen is unknown.

The CDR3 extends over 14 amino acids. With 3 bases removed from V and 3 bases from J, the gap between germline ends came to 11 bases. Germline V gene data show CDR1 as MNHNS and CDR2 as SASEGT. Source material: PBMCs. The sequence was obtained from a woman aged 25 to 39 in good health and CMV-seropositive. The chain uses TRBV6-1 and TRBJ1-1, with D possibly matching TRBD1 (5 bases). CDR3 nucleotides: TGTGCCAGCAGTGAGGGGCTAGGGGACACTGAAGCTTTCTTT. Translating gives CASSEGLGDTEAFF.